A selection of T cell receptor beta chains follows, all from one sample in a study of Graves' ophthalmopathy and Graves' hyperthyroidism. TCRdb redid the calling of the multiplex PCR reads with MiXCR, one entry per CDR3 protein. The sample includes approximately 480,000 distinct CDR3 sequences, roughly 14% of them seen just once. What was sequenced was blood. The origin of the receptors is a woman in her twenties or thirties with Graves' ophthalmopathy. Each CDR3 is given with its conserved first and last residue. The D gene is left open where the match is weak.

cdr3_aa	v_call	d_call
CASSPPGRNEQYF	TRBV18	.
CASSPGQGGVFF	TRBV12-3/TRBV12-4	TRBD1
CASREGGSGANVLTF	TRBV6-1	.
CASSLRGQTSGNTIYF	TRBV7-6	TRBD1
CASTPPPQGANYGYTF	TRBV6-1	TRBD1
CASSLLVGTDYGYTF	TRBV5-1	.
CASSLGLVRPYEQYF	TRBV12-3/TRBV12-4	.
CATSAILGGPDQETQYF	TRBV24-1	.
CASSLFRDRGYEQYF	TRBV28	TRBD1
CASRSGTRTWETQYF	TRBV6-2/TRBV6-3	.
CASSQGGNGELFF	TRBV5-1	.
CASSYQGGIGREQYF	TRBV6-5	TRBD2
CSVRLGVPGSQYF	TRBV29-1	.
CASSWRTGGQETQYF	TRBV11-2	TRBD1
CASSLGTGGASGELFF	TRBV11-2	TRBD1
CASSYEETGGYEQYF	TRBV6-2/TRBV6-3	TRBD1
CASSLGSRTSGTSGQYF	TRBV28	TRBD2
CASAGSGVFSPLHF	TRBV7-6	.
CASSGLGYGYTF	TRBV25-1	.
CASSYQGGRNTEAFF	TRBV6-5	TRBD1
CASSPHGGHTEAFF	TRBV9	.
CATSLDRTEAFF	TRBV28	.
CASSRPTQGSYNSPLHF	TRBV6-2/TRBV6-3	.
CASSATSGSSYNEQFF	TRBV5-1	TRBD2
CAGEMGQGSYLYYGYTF	TRBV6-6	TRBD1
CASSQRAGGGQPQHF	TRBV3-1	TRBD1
CASSLDGVNTGELFF	TRBV12-3/TRBV12-4	.
CASSLTRTGKSNQPQHF	TRBV12-3/TRBV12-4	TRBD1
CASSLISGAGANVLTF	TRBV5-1	.
CASSPNTRTTEAFF	TRBV7-9	.
CASSTGTGSRPQHF	TRBV7-8	TRBD1
CASGAGPTSYYGYTF	TRBV6-1	.
CASSLAQRSGRDPANTGELFF	TRBV11-1	TRBD2
CASSLGGTGVYEQYF	TRBV5-1	TRBD1
CASSGRGISDSPLHF	TRBV6-1	.
CASRPTWTGPEETQYF	TRBV19	TRBD1
CASSQYDRDGYTF	TRBV14	TRBD1
CAASSGANVLTF	TRBV12-3/TRBV12-4	.
CASSEWGADGYTF	TRBV6-1	.
CASSQRTRGSYTF	TRBV4-2	.
CASSPGQHMNTEAFF	TRBV11-2	.
CASTVLGQGAGQPQHF	TRBV19	TRBD1
CSVELSKTGAYEQYF	TRBV29-1	.
CASSEYRNTEAFF	TRBV14	.
CASSSLAGAFTGELFF	TRBV12-3/TRBV12-4	TRBD2
CATSSQTGLLNQPQHF	TRBV15	TRBD1
CASGTRHGELFF	TRBV12-3/TRBV12-4	TRBD2
CAFLPRGGREYEQYF	TRBV6-1	.
CASSYSTVNTEAFF	TRBV6-5	.
CSGSGDTEGYGYTF	TRBV29-1	.
CASSLASKPYTEAFF	TRBV7-8	.
CASSALASAQETQYF	TRBV9	.
CASSGGAANTEAFF	TRBV7-3	.
CASSFHGSLNEQYF	TRBV28	.
CASSSRQETNYGYTF	TRBV12-3/TRBV12-4	.
CASSVLQGARVAFF	TRBV5-1	TRBD1
CASSSEGVGGYTF	TRBV11-3	.
CSATGPAGYEQYF	TRBV20-1	.